This T cell receptor (beta chain) was captured by sequencing in a study of control samples from healthy donors and cancer patients. Assay: immunoSEQ multiplex PCR; the TCRdb copy retains only in-frame clones and omits some. The repertoire consists of about 90,000 clones, with 90% occurring once and the leading ten covering about 4%. Looked up from germline, CDR1 is SGDLS and CDR2 is YYNGEE. V gave up 1 base and J gave up 4 bases, with 8 bases separating them. There are 13 residues in the CDR3. The sequenced sample consisted of blood. The V call is TRBV9, the J call TRBJ1-1; D gene unclear. The receptor was derived from a woman between 18 and 30 years old in good health. The CDR3 sequence is CASSVNPGTEAFF. In DNA form, the CDR3 reads TGTGCCAGCAGCGTAAACCCCGGCACTGAAGCTTTCTTT.